This entry is about one T cell receptor (beta chain). Its antigen remains undetermined. The record has no base qualities; no much larger clone is one base away. TCRbeta CDR3 regions were amplified from genomic DNA by means of the immunoSEQ Assay, a bias-controlled multiplex PCR. For the original study's pipeline: Nucleated cell counts per sample were estimated from amplification of reference gene primers within the assay. To quantify the absolute abundance of each unique TCRbeta CDR3 rearrangement, sequence reads were collapsed and filtered. Productive Simpson clonality was computed per sample as the square root of Simpson's diversity index over productive rearrangements. What TCRdb holds here is the immuneACCESS table cut down to in-frame rearrangements. Part of the clones is not present; checked against another copy, under half of the missing clones reflect an unresolved V gene, and the others are unexplained. V and J calls and clone size are given by that table; D and trimming were obtained from the DNA. This sample is represented by approximately 470,000 clones; roughly 85% of them were singletons. The ten largest clones take up 3% to 3.5% of the sample.

This specimen comes from a study of blood T cell repertoires in COVID-19 (dated by TCRdb to 2020 to 2022). Context from the whole study: The collaborator samples originated in the United States, Italy and Spain and spanned the acute and convalescent phases of COVID-19. The material from the prospective study consisted of cDNA or gDNA derived from T cells, B-cell-depleted T cells, or PBMCs. Deeply sampled blood TCRbeta repertoires from subjects exposed to, actively infected with, or recovered from COVID-19 were included in the dataset. The repertoires were released in a freely available public database intended as a resource for research on the immune response to SARS-CoV-2. The samples were drawn from two sources: the first 160 participants of the ongoing ImmuneRACE study, and 950 to 1,500 subjects contributed by 6 global collaborators. The sample metadata nearly always contained a de-identified subject ID, COVID-19 status, age in years and sex. HLA class I and class II types, where available, came from metadata supplied by the sample provider rather than from assay-based typing. Beyond this particular receptor, the publication reports: How much clinical and demographic metadata was included differed by source and by participant, and the metadata was provided uncurated.

Each collaborating institution followed its own protocols to collect whole blood in K2EDTA tubes. For TCRbeta analysis, collaborators shipped samples in one of three forms: frozen whole blood, isolated PBMCs, or DNA extracted from either of those sample types. The CDR3 contains 14 residues, cysteine and phenylalanine counted. CDR3 DNA is the only sequence kept; it has 42 bases, read in frame from the first base. Trimming takes 0 bases off V and 7 bases off J; junction bases not matched to a gene: 2. CDR1 and CDR2 (SGDLS, YYNGEE) derive from the germline V gene. Rearrangement joined TRBV9 to TRBJ2-3, and 10 bases in between align with TRBD1. This TCR was recovered from a human donor in a cohort sampled during active COVID-19. Sequenced sample: peripheral blood. This receptor carries the CDR3 CASSVGTGGYTQYF. The nucleotides read TGTGCCAGCAGCGTAGGGACAGGGGGATATACGCAGTATTTT.